These T cell receptor beta chains were read from a single sample in a study of blood T cell repertoires in COVID-19. Sequencing was performed with immunoSEQ multiplex PCR; in TCRdb, only in-frame clones are kept and a portion is missing. This sample has 400,000 to 450,000 clones, with 85% to 90% found just once. Sequencing was carried out using peripheral blood. Receptors originate from a man aged 18 to 30 with COVID-19, enrolled during active disease. Both conserved end residues are part of each CDR3. Fields, in order: D gene, clone size, V gene, J gene, CDR3 DNA, CDR3 protein. A D gene is named only where the DNA matches it firmly. Size values are once, few and many counts, or a class for expanded clones, and some rows have none.

d_call: TRBD1; clone_size: once; v_call: TRBV18; j_call: TRBJ2-1; cdr3_nt: TGTGCCAGCTCACCACGGACAGGGGTCAATGAGCAGTTCTTC; cdr3_aa: CASSPRTGVNEQFF
d_call: .; clone_size: .; v_call: TRBV3-1/TRBV3-2; j_call: TRBJ1-1; cdr3_nt: TGTGCCAGCAGCCACCCCGCCCAGGACACTGAAGCTTTCTTT; cdr3_aa: CASSHPAQDTEAFF
d_call: TRBD2; clone_size: .; v_call: TRBV13; j_call: TRBJ2-3; cdr3_nt: TGTGCCAGCAGCTTGGGCCTGCGGGGGATCAAAGATACGCAGTATTTT; cdr3_aa: CASSLGLRGIKDTQYF
d_call: .; clone_size: .; v_call: TRBV11-3; j_call: TRBJ2-7; cdr3_nt: TGTGCCAGCAGCTTAAGGGGCTACGAGCAGTACTTC; cdr3_aa: CASSLRGYEQYF
d_call: TRBD2; clone_size: once; v_call: TRBV13; j_call: TRBJ2-7; cdr3_nt: TGTGCCAGCAGCCCTTGGGGGGGCGAGCAGTACTTC; cdr3_aa: CASSPWGGEQYF
d_call: TRBD1; clone_size: .; v_call: TRBV11-2; j_call: TRBJ2-2; cdr3_nt: TGTGCCAGCAGCAAGGGACAGACCACCGGGGAGCTGTTTTTT; cdr3_aa: CASSKGQTTGELFF
d_call: TRBD2; clone_size: .; v_call: TRBV24-1; j_call: TRBJ2-3; cdr3_nt: TGTGCCACCAGTGACCCTAGCGGGGGGGTTGGAGATACGCAGTATTTT; cdr3_aa: CATSDPSGGVGDTQYF
d_call: .; clone_size: .; v_call: TRBV7-9; j_call: TRBJ2-7; cdr3_nt: TGTGCCAGCAGTCCAAGGGAGCCCTACGAGCAGTACTTC; cdr3_aa: CASSPREPYEQYF
d_call: .; clone_size: .; v_call: TRBV5-1; j_call: TRBJ2-3; cdr3_nt: TGCGCCAGCAGCCAACACCAAGGAGTTTTCACAGATACGCAGTATTTT; cdr3_aa: CASSQHQGVFTDTQYF
d_call: .; clone_size: .; v_call: TRBV19; j_call: TRBJ1-4; cdr3_nt: TGTGCCAGTAGTATGGGAAGGGGTGGTGAAAAACTGTTTTTT; cdr3_aa: CASSMGRGGEKLFF
d_call: TRBD2; clone_size: .; v_call: TRBV10-1; j_call: TRBJ2-2; cdr3_nt: TGCGCCAGCAGTCTCTTCGGGACTAGCGGGGGCCTAGGCGGGGAGCTGTTTTTT; cdr3_aa: CASSLFGTSGGLGGELFF
d_call: .; clone_size: .; v_call: TRBV19; j_call: TRBJ1-3; cdr3_nt: TGTGCCAGTAGTACAGGACAGTTCTCTGGAAACACCATATATTTT; cdr3_aa: CASSTGQFSGNTIYF
d_call: TRBD2; clone_size: .; v_call: TRBV3-1/TRBV3-2; j_call: TRBJ2-7; cdr3_nt: TGTGCCAGCAGCCTTACTAGCGACGAGCAGTACTTC; cdr3_aa: CASSLTSDEQYF
d_call: .; clone_size: .; v_call: TRBV5-4; j_call: TRBJ2-7; cdr3_nt: TGTGCCAGCAGCCCGGGTGGATATTCCGGGAGTTACGAGCAGTACTTC; cdr3_aa: CASSPGGYSGSYEQYF
d_call: TRBD1; clone_size: once; v_call: TRBV10-3; j_call: TRBJ2-2; cdr3_nt: TGTGCCATCAGGCCGAATGACAGGGACACCGGGGAGCTGTTTTTT; cdr3_aa: CAIRPNDRDTGELFF
d_call: .; clone_size: .; v_call: TRBV5-1; j_call: TRBJ2-1; cdr3_nt: TGCGCCAGCAGCCCCCAGGAGGGTTGGCACAATGAGCAGTTCTTC; cdr3_aa: CASSPQEGWHNEQFF
d_call: .; clone_size: .; v_call: TRBV13; j_call: TRBJ2-7; cdr3_nt: TGTGCCAGCAGCTTAAAACCGCAAAGCGCCTACGAGCAGTACTTC; cdr3_aa: CASSLKPQSAYEQYF
d_call: .; clone_size: .; v_call: TRBV27; j_call: TRBJ2-5; cdr3_nt: TGTGCCAGCAGTTTCCTGGGGGGTGAGACCCAGTACTTC; cdr3_aa: CASSFLGGETQYF
d_call: .; clone_size: .; v_call: TRBV21-1; j_call: TRBJ2-5; cdr3_nt: TGTGCCAGCAGCAAAGTTTGCGGGGGGGCGGTGGAGACCCAGTACTTC; cdr3_aa: CASSKVCGGAVETQYF
d_call: .; clone_size: .; v_call: TRBV6-5; j_call: TRBJ2-5; cdr3_nt: TGTGCCAGCAGTTATGGGCAGGGAGAGACCCAGTACTTC; cdr3_aa: CASSYGQGETQYF
d_call: .; clone_size: .; v_call: TRBV13; j_call: TRBJ2-2; cdr3_nt: TGTGCCAGCAGCTTAGACCTGGACTCGCAGGTCACCGGGGAGCTGTTTTTT; cdr3_aa: CASSLDLDSQVTGELFF
d_call: TRBD1; clone_size: .; v_call: TRBV28; j_call: TRBJ2-7; cdr3_nt: TGTGCCAGCAGAGGACCGGGACAGGGTGTAGAGCAGTACTTC; cdr3_aa: CASRGPGQGVEQYF
d_call: .; clone_size: .; v_call: TRBV10-2; j_call: TRBJ1-4; cdr3_nt: TGCGCCAGCAGTGATTCAGGGGATGAAAAACTGTTTTTT; cdr3_aa: CASSDSGDEKLFF
d_call: .; clone_size: .; v_call: TRBV6-6; j_call: TRBJ2-2; cdr3_nt: TGTGCCAGCAGACGATCCCGGGACTCCGCGAACACCGGGGAGCTGTTTTTT; cdr3_aa: CASRRSRDSANTGELFF
d_call: TRBD2; clone_size: .; v_call: TRBV4-2; j_call: TRBJ2-4; cdr3_nt: TGTGCCAGCAGCCAAGAATCGGGACTAGCGGGGAAAAACATTCAGTACTTC; cdr3_aa: CASSQESGLAGKNIQYF
d_call: TRBD1; clone_size: .; v_call: TRBV10-3; j_call: TRBJ1-3; cdr3_nt: TGTGCCATCAGTGAGGGCCGGACAGGGGGTGGTGGAAACACCATATATTTT; cdr3_aa: CAISEGRTGGGGNTIYF
d_call: .; clone_size: once; v_call: TRBV3-1/TRBV3-2; j_call: TRBJ1-3; cdr3_nt: TGTGCCAGCAGTATTGGCATCTCTGGAAACACCATATATTTT; cdr3_aa: CASSIGISGNTIYF
d_call: TRBD2; clone_size: .; v_call: TRBV7-8; j_call: TRBJ2-1; cdr3_nt: TGTGCCAGCAGCCGAGCACTAGCGGGAGTGGTAAATGAGCAGTTCTTC; cdr3_aa: CASSRALAGVVNEQFF
d_call: TRBD1; clone_size: .; v_call: TRBV5-6; j_call: TRBJ2-7; cdr3_nt: TGTGCCAGCAGCTCTACCCGGGACAGGGGCGAGCAGTACTTC; cdr3_aa: CASSSTRDRGEQYF
d_call: .; clone_size: .; v_call: TRBV11-2; j_call: TRBJ1-1; cdr3_nt: TGTGCCAGCAGCTTAGGCACGTACAGGGTGAACACTGAAGCTTTCTTT; cdr3_aa: CASSLGTYRVNTEAFF
d_call: .; clone_size: .; v_call: TRBV4-1; j_call: TRBJ2-3; cdr3_nt: TGCGCCAGCAGCCAAGACCGTGGAGGGGGGGCCTCAGATACGCAGTATTTT; cdr3_aa: CASSQDRGGGASDTQYF
d_call: .; clone_size: once; v_call: TRBV5-1; j_call: TRBJ1-5; cdr3_nt: TGCGCCAGCAGCGGGGGGGTTAATCAGCCCCAGCATTTT; cdr3_aa: CASSGGVNQPQHF
d_call: TRBD2; clone_size: .; v_call: TRBV29-1; j_call: TRBJ2-1; cdr3_nt: TGCAGCGTCGAGAGGCGGGGTACAGCTGGGACTAGCGGGAGCGCAAGGGGGAATGAGCAGTTCTTC; cdr3_aa: CSVERRGTAGTSGSARGNEQFF
d_call: .; clone_size: .; v_call: TRBV19; j_call: TRBJ1-2; cdr3_nt: TGTGCCAGTAGTATAGTTCCCAGGGACTATGGCTACACCTTC; cdr3_aa: CASSIVPRDYGYTF
d_call: TRBD1; clone_size: .; v_call: TRBV7-9; j_call: TRBJ2-7; cdr3_nt: TGTGCCAGCAGCACCGGACAGGGCAATCGGGACGAGCAGTACTTC; cdr3_aa: CASSTGQGNRDEQYF
d_call: .; clone_size: .; v_call: TRBV19; j_call: TRBJ1-1; cdr3_nt: TGTGCCAGTACCCGAGGACATATGAACACTGAAGCTTTCTTT; cdr3_aa: CASTRGHMNTEAFF
d_call: TRBD1; clone_size: .; v_call: TRBV5-1; j_call: TRBJ1-6; cdr3_nt: TGCGCCAGCAGCTTGGGACAGGGAGTGAATTCACCCCTCCACTTT; cdr3_aa: CASSLGQGVNSPLHF
d_call: .; clone_size: .; v_call: TRBV5-4; j_call: TRBJ2-7; cdr3_nt: TGTGCCAGCAGCGATCGCACAGGGGAGGACGAGCAGTACTTC; cdr3_aa: CASSDRTGEDEQYF
d_call: TRBD1; clone_size: .; v_call: TRBV7-8; j_call: TRBJ2-7; cdr3_nt: TGTGCCAGCATTTCCTACCGGGACAGTTCCTACGAGCAGTACTTC; cdr3_aa: CASISYRDSSYEQYF
d_call: .; clone_size: .; v_call: TRBV6-5; j_call: TRBJ2-3; cdr3_nt: TGTGCCAGCAGTTGGGGCGGTTCGCGCACAGATACGCAGTATTTT; cdr3_aa: CASSWGGSRTDTQYF
d_call: .; clone_size: .; v_call: TRBV6-6; j_call: TRBJ2-5; cdr3_nt: TGTGCCAGCAGTTACCCGGGACTTGGGGAGACCCAGTACTTC; cdr3_aa: CASSYPGLGETQYF
d_call: TRBD1; clone_size: .; v_call: TRBV2; j_call: TRBJ2-7; cdr3_nt: TGTGCCAGCAGGGACAGGGGCTACGAGCAGTACTTC; cdr3_aa: CASRDRGYEQYF
d_call: TRBD1; clone_size: .; v_call: TRBV12-5; j_call: TRBJ2-5; cdr3_nt: TGTGCTAGTGGTTTCGGGGACAGGGGAGAGACCCAGTACTTC; cdr3_aa: CASGFGDRGETQYF
d_call: .; clone_size: once; v_call: TRBV2; j_call: TRBJ2-6; cdr3_nt: TGTGCCAGCAATTGGGGGGGGCCTGGGGCCAACGTCCTGACTTTC; cdr3_aa: CASNWGGPGANVLTF
d_call: .; clone_size: .; v_call: TRBV15; j_call: TRBJ2-2; cdr3_nt: TGTGCCACCAGCAGAGGGGGGGTCAAAACCGGGGAGCTGTTTTTT; cdr3_aa: CATSRGGVKTGELFF
d_call: .; clone_size: .; v_call: TRBV6-5; j_call: TRBJ2-2; cdr3_nt: TGTGCGGGGGGCACCGGGGAGCTGTTTTTT; cdr3_aa: CAGGTGELFF
d_call: .; clone_size: .; v_call: TRBV18; j_call: TRBJ1-1; cdr3_nt: TGTGCCAGCTCACCACTTTCGGGTATGAACACTGAAGCTTTCTTT; cdr3_aa: CASSPLSGMNTEAFF
d_call: .; clone_size: .; v_call: TRBV12-1; j_call: TRBJ2-3; cdr3_nt: TGTGCCAGCAGCCCCCGGGACACCAATACGCAGTATTTT; cdr3_aa: CASSPRDTNTQYF
d_call: .; clone_size: .; v_call: TRBV21-1; j_call: TRBJ2-6; cdr3_nt: TGTGCCAGCAGCAAAGAGATGATGGGCCCCGGGGCCAACGTCCTGACTTTC; cdr3_aa: CASSKEMMGPGANVLTF
d_call: TRBD2; clone_size: .; v_call: TRBV25-1; j_call: TRBJ2-7; cdr3_nt: TGTGCCAGCAGGGCACGAGGACTAGCGGGAGGCCCGTCCTACGAGCAGTACTTC; cdr3_aa: CASRARGLAGGPSYEQYF
d_call: TRBD2; clone_size: .; v_call: TRBV6-5; j_call: TRBJ2-3; cdr3_nt: TGTGCCAGCAGTTTCCAAATGGGGGGGTTTGGAGATACGCAGTATTTT; cdr3_aa: CASSFQMGGFGDTQYF
d_call: .; clone_size: .; v_call: TRBV7-9; j_call: TRBJ1-1; cdr3_nt: TGTGCCAGCAGCCTCGGACAGAACACTGAAGCTTTCTTT; cdr3_aa: CASSLGQNTEAFF
d_call: TRBD2; clone_size: once; v_call: TRBV5-1; j_call: TRBJ2-1; cdr3_nt: TGCGCCAGCAGCGCAGGACTAGCGGGGGGTGGCAATGAGCAGTTCTTC; cdr3_aa: CASSAGLAGGGNEQFF